This TCR beta chain was recovered during a study of blood T cell repertoires in COVID-19. Clones were sequenced by immunoSEQ multiplex PCR, and TCRdb holds only the in-frame ones, with some missing. The sample has fewer than 300,000 clones; 84% are singletons. This clonotype was sampled from a human donor in a cohort sampled during active COVID-19. Sequencing was performed on peripheral blood.

The CDR3 bases are TGTGCCAGCAGTCGCCCGACAGGGACAGGGACCTATGGCTACACCTTC. Protein product: CASSRPTGTGTYGYTF. This sequence joins TRBV6-2 or TRBV6-3 and TRBJ1-2, with 9 positions matching TRBD1. This CDR3 region has 16 residues. CDR1 is MNHEY and CDR2 is SVGEGT in the germline V gene. Trimming cost V 5 bases and J 4 bases; bases outside gene matches: 11.